These T cell receptor beta chains were read from a single sample in a study of cytomegalovirus exposure and HLA in healthy donors. Using immunoSEQ multiplex PCR, the repertoire was profiled, and TCRdb retains in-frame clones only, with some absent. The sample holds roughly 100,000 clones, about 83% seen once. Sequencing was done on a sample of PBMCs. The receptors come from a man in his late teens or twenties in good health and CMV-seronegative. Both conserved end residues are part of each CDR3. Each record gives: clone size, J gene, D gene, V gene, CDR3 protein, CDR3 DNA. The D gene is left open where the match is weak. Clone size is stated in some rows and not others, as once, few, many or a class when expanded.

clone_size: -
j_call: TRBJ2-1
d_call: TRBD1
v_call: TRBV11-3
cdr3_aa: CASSIPGQGYNEQFF
cdr3_nt: TGTGCCAGCAGCATCCCGGGACAGGGTTACAATGAGCAGTTCTTC

clone_size: few
j_call: TRBJ2-5
d_call: -
v_call: TRBV27
cdr3_aa: CASSWSGTWGETQYF
cdr3_nt: TGTGCCAGCAGTTGGAGCGGAACCTGGGGAGAGACCCAGTACTTC

clone_size: -
j_call: TRBJ2-7
d_call: TRBD2
v_call: TRBV19
cdr3_aa: CASEGSGNYEQYF
cdr3_nt: TGTGCCAGCGAGGGTAGCGGGAACTACGAGCAGTACTTC

clone_size: -
j_call: TRBJ2-1
d_call: -
v_call: TRBV9
cdr3_aa: CASAPGGGEQFF
cdr3_nt: TGTGCCAGCGCCCCTGGAGGGGGCGAGCAGTTCTTC

clone_size: -
j_call: TRBJ1-4
d_call: TRBD1
v_call: TRBV6-1
cdr3_aa: CASSRRTGANEKLFF
cdr3_nt: TGTGCCAGCAGTCGGCGGACAGGGGCTAATGAAAAACTGTTTTTT

clone_size: -
j_call: TRBJ1-1
d_call: TRBD1
v_call: TRBV29-1
cdr3_aa: CSVEVRTGNRYSVNTEAFF
cdr3_nt: TGCAGCGTTGAAGTCAGGACAGGGAATCGCTACAGCGTGAACACTGAAGCTTTCTTT

clone_size: -
j_call: TRBJ2-6
d_call: TRBD2
v_call: TRBV7-6
cdr3_aa: CASSLVFAGLAGESGANVLTF
cdr3_nt: TGTGCCAGCAGCTTAGTGTTTGCGGGACTAGCGGGAGAATCTGGGGCCAACGTCCTGACTTTC

clone_size: -
j_call: TRBJ2-7
d_call: -
v_call: TRBV4-1
cdr3_aa: CASSQAGHKGQYF
cdr3_nt: TGCGCCAGCAGCCAAGCGGGACACAAAGGGCAGTACTTC

clone_size: few
j_call: TRBJ1-1
d_call: TRBD1
v_call: TRBV10-2
cdr3_aa: CASILGQLNTEAFF
cdr3_nt: TGCGCCAGCATCCTGGGACAGCTGAACACTGAAGCTTTCTTT

clone_size: -
j_call: TRBJ2-7
d_call: TRBD2
v_call: TRBV19
cdr3_aa: CASSRLAGGSYEQYF
cdr3_nt: TGTGCCAGTAGTAGACTAGCGGGAGGTTCCTACGAGCAGTACTTC

clone_size: -
j_call: TRBJ1-4
d_call: -
v_call: TRBV7-6
cdr3_aa: CASSPGQINEKLFF
cdr3_nt: TGTGCCAGCAGCCCCGGACAGATAAATGAAAAACTGTTTTTT

clone_size: few
j_call: TRBJ2-7
d_call: TRBD2
v_call: TRBV7-2
cdr3_aa: CASSLGLAGLYEQYF
cdr3_nt: TGTGCCAGCAGCCTCGGACTAGCGGGTCTCTACGAGCAGTACTTC

clone_size: -
j_call: TRBJ2-3
d_call: -
v_call: TRBV19
cdr3_aa: CASSMEQGFTDTQYF
cdr3_nt: TGTGCCAGTAGTATGGAACAGGGTTTCACAGATACGCAGTATTTT

clone_size: -
j_call: TRBJ2-7
d_call: TRBD1
v_call: TRBV19
cdr3_aa: CASRGDRNPYEQYF
cdr3_nt: TGTGCCAGTAGAGGGGACAGGAATCCCTACGAGCAGTACTTC

clone_size: -
j_call: TRBJ2-7
d_call: TRBD2
v_call: TRBV5-1
cdr3_aa: CASSGGILADYYEQYF
cdr3_nt: TGCGCCAGCAGTGGGGGGATACTAGCGGATTACTACGAGCAGTACTTC

clone_size: -
j_call: TRBJ2-7
d_call: TRBD1
v_call: TRBV27
cdr3_aa: CASSSLGVGQGVPEYF
cdr3_nt: TGTGCCAGCAGCTCCCTCGGCGTGGGACAGGGGGTCCCTGAGTACTTC

clone_size: -
j_call: TRBJ2-7
d_call: TRBD2
v_call: TRBV6-1
cdr3_aa: CASSWGGEGIYEQYF
cdr3_nt: TGTGCCAGCAGTTGGGGAGGGGAGGGGATCTACGAGCAGTACTTC

clone_size: once
j_call: TRBJ2-5
d_call: -
v_call: TRBV29-1
cdr3_aa: CSVDRGEETQYF
cdr3_nt: TGCAGCGTTGACCGGGGAGAAGAGACCCAGTACTTC

clone_size: -
j_call: TRBJ2-7
d_call: -
v_call: TRBV7-3
cdr3_aa: CASSSLMGGYEQYF
cdr3_nt: TGTGCCAGCAGCTCACTAATGGGAGGCTACGAGCAGTACTTC

clone_size: -
j_call: TRBJ1-3
d_call: -
v_call: TRBV28
cdr3_aa: CASTPRVTYSGNTIYF
cdr3_nt: TGTGCCAGCACCCCGAGAGTCACTTACTCTGGAAACACCATATATTTT

clone_size: -
j_call: TRBJ2-7
d_call: TRBD2
v_call: TRBV6-5
cdr3_aa: CASIQPAGGSHEQYF
cdr3_nt: TGTGCCAGCATCCAACCAGCGGGAGGTTCCCACGAGCAGTACTTC

clone_size: -
j_call: TRBJ1-1
d_call: -
v_call: TRBV7-9
cdr3_aa: CASSSQGLGAYTEAFF
cdr3_nt: TGTGCCAGCAGCTCTCAGGGTCTGGGGGCTTACACTGAAGCTTTCTTT